Below, 8 T cell receptor beta chains from the same sample are listed, as sequenced in a study of identical twins. Using its own MiXCR run on the 5' RACE reads, TCRdb lists one record per CDR3 protein. The table has 310,000 or so distinct CDR3 sequences, around 9.7% seen once. The same data also went into a second study, on yellow fever vaccine responses in identical twins.

The sequenced sample consisted of CD8+ T cells sorted from blood. All receptors derive from a woman younger than 30 in good health.

This clonotype has just a few counts. V gene TRBV30 combines with J gene TRBJ1-2; 7 bases map to TRBD1. The germline V gene has CDR1 GTSNPN and CDR2 SVGIG (reference sequence). The CDR3 has 13 residues. Trimming removed 2 bases from V and 5 bases from J; junction bases left unmatched: 5. CDR3 in amino acids: CAWSTGQYYGYTF. CDR3 coding DNA: TGTGCCTGGAGTACGGGACAGTATTATGGCTACACCTTC.

In this sample, this clonotype turned up a few times. The chain has TRBV4-3 and TRBJ2-7, with D hard to call. Trimming pared 2 bases from V and 5 bases from J, leaving 10 bases between. The CDR3 runs 13 residues. Germline-derived CDR1 and CDR2 are LGHNA and YSLEER. CDR3 sequence: CASSQYLGHEQYF. In DNA form, the CDR3 reads TGCGCCAGCAGCCAATACCTCGGTCACGAGCAGTACTTC.

This clonotype was counted between two and nine times. The V call is TRBV3-1, the J call TRBJ2-2; 7 nucleotides align to TRBD2. The germline CDR1 and CDR2 sequences are LGHDT and YNNKEL (reference sequence). The CDR3 is made up of 16 amino acids. V shed 4 bases, J shed 6 bases, and the junction held 11 bases outside the gene matches. CDR3 residues: CASSPRDYQSAGELFF. DNA of the CDR3: TGTGCCAGCAGCCCTCGGGACTACCAATCGGCCGGGGAGCTGTTTTTT.

This clonotype turned up a few times. The CDR3 region has the DNA TGTGCCACCAGATCAGCCGGGAGTCCCTATAATTCACCCCTCCACTTT. It yields the protein CATRSAGSPYNSPLHF. The chain recombines TRBV24-1 with TRBJ1-6; D uncertain. CDR3 length: 16 amino acids. The V end lost 7 bases, the J end lost 2 bases, and 14 bases lay between the germline ends. CDR1 and CDR2 from the germline V gene are KGHDR and SFDVKD.

V gene TRBV4-3 combines with J gene TRBJ2-7; 7 bases agree with TRBD1. J was trimmed by 3 bases and V by 0 bases; bases with no gene match: 8. The V gene's germline CDR1 is LGHNA and CDR2 YSLEER. The CDR3 contains 16 residues. The CDR3 spells CASSQDWAGGIYEQYF. In DNA, the CDR3 is TGCGCCAGCAGCCAAGATTGGGCAGGGGGAATCTACGAGCAGTACTTC.

This clonotype was counted ten times or more. V usage is TRBV5-1 and J usage is TRBJ1-2; 7 bases line up with TRBD1. V trimming: 4 bases; J trimming: 2 bases; junction bases outside the gene matches: 2. Germline V gives CDR1 SGHRS, CDR2 YFSETQ. This CDR3 has 13 residues. CDR3 in DNA: TGCGCCAGCAGCGGGACAGCCAACTATGGCTACACCTTC. This gives the protein CASSGTANYGYTF.

The table lists this clonotype with many counts. This chain connects TRBV4-3 to TRBJ2-1; the D gene is possibly TRBD2 (6 bases). Germline CDR1 reads LGHNA; CDR2 reads YSLEER. The CDR3 has 16 residues. Trimming removed 3 bases at V and 2 bases at J, with 14 bases between. CDR3 nucleotide sequence: TGCGCCAGCAGCCAGACCGCGGGATGGACCTACAATGAGCAGTTCTTC. This gives the protein CASSQTAGWTYNEQFF.

This clonotype showed up many times. DNA of the CDR3: TGCGCCAGCAGCCAGAGCAGCTTTTCTGAGCAGTTCTTC. Translating it yields CASSQSSFSEQFF. The chain combines TRBV4-3 with TRBJ2-1; D is ambiguous. The CDR3 consists of 13 residues. CDR1 LGHNA and CDR2 YSLEER come from the germline V gene. The ends were cut back, 3 bases at V and 9 bases at J, with 12 bases in the middle.